This TCR beta chain was identified during a study of blood T cell repertoires in COVID-19. Sequencing used immunoSEQ multiplex PCR; TCRdb keeps in-frame clones, though not all of them. The sample has around 150,000 clones; approximately 80% are singletons. This clonotype originated in a woman over 75 with active or convalescent COVID-19. Material for sequencing was peripheral blood.

The CDR3 bases are TGTGCCAGCAGTTCCCAAAGGGGGACTGAAGCTTTCTTT. Its translation is CASSSQRGTEAFF. The chain combines TRBV12-3 or TRBV12-4 with TRBJ1-1; TRBD1 is a possible D gene (6 bases). Trimming took off 4 bases at V and 5 bases at J, with 11 bases between the two ends. This CDR3 has 13 residues.